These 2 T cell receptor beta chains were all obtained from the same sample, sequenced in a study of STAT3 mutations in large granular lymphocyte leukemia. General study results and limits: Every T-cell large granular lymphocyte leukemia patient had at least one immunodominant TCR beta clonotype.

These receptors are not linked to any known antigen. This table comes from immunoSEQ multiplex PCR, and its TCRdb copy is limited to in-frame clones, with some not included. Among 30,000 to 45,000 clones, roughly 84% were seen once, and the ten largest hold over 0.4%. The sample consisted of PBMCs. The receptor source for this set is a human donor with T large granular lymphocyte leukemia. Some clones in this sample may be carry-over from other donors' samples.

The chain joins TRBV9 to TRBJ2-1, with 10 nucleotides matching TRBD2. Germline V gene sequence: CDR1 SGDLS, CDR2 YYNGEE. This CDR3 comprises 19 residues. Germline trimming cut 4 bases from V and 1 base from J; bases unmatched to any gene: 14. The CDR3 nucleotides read TGTGCCAGCAGCCCCACCAGCGGGGGGGCCTGGGGGTCCTACAATGAGCAGTTCTTC. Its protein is CASSPTSGGAWGSYNEQFF. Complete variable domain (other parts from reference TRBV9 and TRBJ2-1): DSGVTQTPKHLITATGQRVTLRCSPRSGDLSVYWYQQSLDQGLQFLIQYYNGEERAKGNILERFSAQQFPDLHSELNLSSLELGDSALYFCASSPTSGGAWGSYNEQFFGPGTRLTVL.

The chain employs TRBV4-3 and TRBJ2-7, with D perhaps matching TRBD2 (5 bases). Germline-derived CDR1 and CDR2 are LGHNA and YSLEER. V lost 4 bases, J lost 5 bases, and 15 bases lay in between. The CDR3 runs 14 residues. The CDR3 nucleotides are TGCGCCAGCAGCCTCCGGGGAGCCGCGGACGAGCAGTACTTC. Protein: CASSLRGAADEQYF.